The 12 T cell receptor beta chains given below trace back to one sample, sequenced in a study of regulatory and conventional T cells in RAG deficiency. Only in-frame clones appear in the TCRdb table, and some are missing; sequencing was by immunoSEQ multiplex PCR. The sample carries tens of thousands of clones, roughly 96% recorded once. Conventional CD4+ T cells were sorted from blood as CD25-low CD127-high cells. These data also featured in a second study, about regulatory T cells. From that second work: The PCR used 52 TRBV and 13 TRBJ primers.

Sequenced sample: CD25- CD4+ T cells sorted from blood. Receptors originate from a human donor in good health.

The chain recombines TRBV4-1 with TRBJ1-1; no firm D call. The CDR3 contains 14 residues. The germline CDR1 and CDR2 sequences are MGHRA and YSYEKL. Trimming cost V 8 bases and J 4 bases, with 17 bases left between them. CDR3: CASAYEGRGTEAFF. The CDR3 DNA reads as TGCGCCAGCGCGTACGAAGGCCGGGGCACTGAAGCTTTCTTT.

V and J are TRBV5-1 and TRBJ2-2; D perhaps matches TRBD2 (5 bases). This CDR3 is 16 amino acids long. CDR1 is SGHRS, CDR2 YFSETQ, per germline. V gave up 4 bases and J gave up 0 bases, with 13 bases separating them. This CDR3 is CASSLGPGTNTGELFF. The CDR3 nucleotides read TGCGCCAGCAGCCTAGGTCCGGGGACGAACACCGGGGAGCTGTTTTTT.

This clone was seen once. This chain connects TRBV5-4 to TRBJ2-5; D not certain. With 0 bases removed from V and 5 bases from J, the gap between germline ends came to 8 bases. CDR1 and CDR2 from the germline V gene are SGHNT and YYREEE (reference sequence). The CDR3 spans 13 residues. The CDR3 nucleotides read TGTGCCAGCAGCTTGGCGGGTGGCGAGACCCAGTACTTC. Translating it yields CASSLAGGETQYF.

The chain has TRBV2 and TRBJ1-5; D call uncertain. The V gene lost 6 bases and the J gene lost 3 bases, with 12 bases spanning the gap. The V gene's germline CDR1 is SNHLY and CDR2 FYNNEI. The CDR3 runs to 14 residues. The CDR3 spells CASSGATPNQPQHF. The CDR3 nucleotides read TGTGCCAGCAGCGGCGCGACACCCAATCAGCCCCAGCATTTT.

This clone was observed a single time. The chain combines TRBV30 with TRBJ1-3; no clear D gene. V was clipped by 2 bases and J by 0 bases, with 17 bases between them. This CDR3 has 17 residues. The germline CDR1 and CDR2 sequences are GTSNPN and SVGIG (reference sequence). The CDR3 bases are TGTGCCTGGAGTCATACCTATGACTCGAGCTCTGGAAACACCATATATTTT. As protein: CAWSHTYDSSSGNTIYF.

This chain joins TRBV9 and TRBJ1-1, with TRBD1 as a possible D gene (6 bases). Trimming took 4 bases from V and 1 from J, leaving 14 bases between them. Germline V gives CDR1 SGDLS, CDR2 YYNGEE. The CDR3 is 15 amino acids. CDR3 bases: TGTGCCAGCAGCCTAACCGGGACAAAGAACACTGAAGCTTTCTTT. It translates to CASSLTGTKNTEAFF.

The chain has TRBV2 and TRBJ1-2, with D uncertain. The germline V and J ends were trimmed by 2 bases and 4 bases, with 2 bases remaining between them. Germline loops: CDR1 SNHLY, CDR2 FYNNEI. This CDR3 has 11 residues. The CDR3: CASSELYGYTF. DNA for the CDR3: TGTGCCAGCAGTGAACTCTATGGCTACACCTTC.

The rearrangement links TRBV10-3 to TRBJ2-5, with 9 bases lining up with TRBD1. Germline V CDR1 and CDR2: ENHRY, SYGVKD. Trimming removed 2 bases from V and 5 bases from J; junction bases left unmatched: 6. The CDR3 is 15 amino acids. As DNA, the CDR3 is TGTGCCATCAGTGAGACAGGGGGCCAAGGCGAGACCCAGTACTTC. This encodes CAISETGGQGETQYF.

The chain links TRBV11-2 to TRBJ2-1, with a weak D call TRBD2 (6 bases). V lost 1 base and J lost 3, with 7 bases in between. The germline V gene has CDR1 SGHAT and CDR2 FQNNGV. The CDR3 has 14 amino acids. Written as DNA, the CDR3 is TGTGCCAGCAGCTTAGCGGGGGTCTACAATGAGCAGTTCTTC. Translation gives CASSLAGVYNEQFF. Together with reference TRBV11-2 and TRBJ2-1, the CDR3 gives the full variable domain: EAGVAQSPRYKIIEKRQSVAFWCNPISGHATLYWYQQILGQGPKLLIQFQNNGVVDDSQLPKDRFSAERLKGVDSTLKIQPAKLEDSAVYLCASSLAGVYNEQFFGPGTRLTVL.

The chain couples TRBV30 to TRBJ2-6, with 7 bases that match TRBD1. The junction had 8 bases not matched to a gene; V was cut back by 8 bases and J by 4 bases. In germline, CDR1 is GTSNPN, CDR2 SVGIG (reference sequence). The length of the CDR3 is 14 residues. Written as DNA, the CDR3 is TGTGCCACCAGACAGGGTTCGGGGGCCAACGTCCTGACTTTC. Amino acid sequence: CATRQGSGANVLTF.

This clone has a handful of counts. The chain is built from TRBV28 and TRBJ1-2; TRBD1 is a possible D gene (5 bases). Trimming removed 3 bases at V and 0 bases at J, with 11 bases between. From germline, CDR1 is MDHEN and CDR2 SYDVKM. This CDR3 has 15 amino acids. The CDR3 reads CASSLSGGPNYGYTF. The CDR3 nucleotides are TGTGCCAGCAGTTTGTCGGGGGGTCCTAACTATGGCTACACCTTC.

The genes are TRBV6-6 and TRBJ1-1; no reliable D call. CDR1 and CDR2 (germline): MNHNY, SVGAGI (reference sequence). The CDR3 is 14 amino acids. The germline V and J ends were trimmed by 6 bases and 1 base, with 12 bases remaining between them. The CDR3 DNA reads TGTGCCAGCAGAACAAGGGAGGGGAACACTGAAGCTTTCTTT. Amino acid sequence: CASRTREGNTEAFF.